The clone carrying this TCR beta chain has a single count. The data were taken from a study of cytomegalovirus exposure and HLA in healthy donors. Overall study: There were some 410 genotyped donors. Of these, about 81% fell in the genetic ancestry cluster associated with self-reported Caucasian donors.

With 60 Vbeta and 13 Jbeta primers, the PCR was carried out. Generated by immunoSEQ multiplex PCR, the TCRdb table keeps only in-frame clones and is missing some. The data show 100,000 to 150,000 clones, with approximately 87% seen just once and around 20% held by the top ten. This CDR3 spans 15 amino acids. Germline CDR1 and CDR2: MNHEY and SVGAGI. V was trimmed by 5 bases and J by 8 bases, leaving 19 bases between them. This sequence was found in a man younger than 30 in good health and CMV-seropositive. The rearrangement joins TRBV6-5 to TRBJ2-1; D is unresolved. The material sequenced was PBMCs. This CDR3 reads CASSPVRMEDDEQFF. The CDR3 DNA is TGTGCCAGCAGTCCGGTGCGGATGGAAGATGATGAGCAGTTCTTC.